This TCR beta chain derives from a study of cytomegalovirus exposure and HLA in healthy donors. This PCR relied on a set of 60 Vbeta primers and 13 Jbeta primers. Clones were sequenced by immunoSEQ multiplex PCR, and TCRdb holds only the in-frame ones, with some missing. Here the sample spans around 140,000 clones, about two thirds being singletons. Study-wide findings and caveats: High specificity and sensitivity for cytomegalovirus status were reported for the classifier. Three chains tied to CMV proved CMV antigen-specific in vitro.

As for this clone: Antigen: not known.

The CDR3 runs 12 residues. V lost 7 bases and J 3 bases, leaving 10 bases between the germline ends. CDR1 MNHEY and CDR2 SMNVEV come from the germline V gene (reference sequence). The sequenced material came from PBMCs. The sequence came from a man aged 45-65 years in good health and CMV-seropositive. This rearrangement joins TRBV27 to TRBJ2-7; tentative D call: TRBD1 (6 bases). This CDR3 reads CASKGQNYEQYF. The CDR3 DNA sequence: TGTGCCAGCAAGGGACAAAACTACGAGCAGTACTTC.